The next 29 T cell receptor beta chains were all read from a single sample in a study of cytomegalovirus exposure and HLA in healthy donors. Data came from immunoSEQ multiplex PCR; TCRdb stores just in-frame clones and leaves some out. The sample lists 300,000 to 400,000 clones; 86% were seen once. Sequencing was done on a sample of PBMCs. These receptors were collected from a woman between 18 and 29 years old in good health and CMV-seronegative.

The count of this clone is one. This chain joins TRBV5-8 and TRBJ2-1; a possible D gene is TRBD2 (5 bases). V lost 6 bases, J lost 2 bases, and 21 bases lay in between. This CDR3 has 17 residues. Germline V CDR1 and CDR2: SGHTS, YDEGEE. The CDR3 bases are TGTGCCAGCACCCGCCCCCTGAGCGGAGCAGCCTACAATGAGCAGTTCTTC. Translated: CASTRPLSGAAYNEQFF.

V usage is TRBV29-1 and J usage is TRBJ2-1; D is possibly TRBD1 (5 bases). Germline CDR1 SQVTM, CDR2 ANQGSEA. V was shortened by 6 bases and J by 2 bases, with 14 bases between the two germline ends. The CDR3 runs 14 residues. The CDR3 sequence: CSVGSLGAYNEQFF. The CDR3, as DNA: TGCAGCGTCGGGTCCCTAGGGGCCTACAATGAGCAGTTCTTC.

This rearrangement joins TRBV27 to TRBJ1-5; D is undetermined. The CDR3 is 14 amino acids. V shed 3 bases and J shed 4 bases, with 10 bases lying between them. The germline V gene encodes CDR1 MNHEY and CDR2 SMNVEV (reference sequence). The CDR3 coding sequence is TGTGCCAGCAGTTTGTACATGGTGAATCAGCCCCAGCATTTT. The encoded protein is CASSLYMVNQPQHF.

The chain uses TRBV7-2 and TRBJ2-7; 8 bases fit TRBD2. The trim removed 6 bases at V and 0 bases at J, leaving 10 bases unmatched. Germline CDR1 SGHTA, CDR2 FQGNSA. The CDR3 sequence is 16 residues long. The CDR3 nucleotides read TGTGCCAGCAGGATCTCCGGGACTAGGACCTCCTACGAGCAGTACTTC. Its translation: CASRISGTRTSYEQYF.

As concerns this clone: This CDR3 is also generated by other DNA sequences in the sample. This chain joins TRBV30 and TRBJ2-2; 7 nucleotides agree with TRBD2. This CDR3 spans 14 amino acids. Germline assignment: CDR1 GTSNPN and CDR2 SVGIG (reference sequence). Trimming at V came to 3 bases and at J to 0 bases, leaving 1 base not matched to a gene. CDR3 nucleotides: TGTGCCTGGAGCCGGGGGGCGAACACCGGGGAGCTGTTTTTT. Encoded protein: CAWSRGANTGELFF.

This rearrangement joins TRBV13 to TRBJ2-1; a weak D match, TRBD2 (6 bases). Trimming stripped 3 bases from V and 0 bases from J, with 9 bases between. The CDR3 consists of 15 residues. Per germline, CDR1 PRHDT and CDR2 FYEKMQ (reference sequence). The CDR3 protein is CASSLEGYSYNEQFF. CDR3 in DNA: TGTGCCAGCAGCTTGGAGGGTTACTCCTACAATGAGCAGTTCTTC.

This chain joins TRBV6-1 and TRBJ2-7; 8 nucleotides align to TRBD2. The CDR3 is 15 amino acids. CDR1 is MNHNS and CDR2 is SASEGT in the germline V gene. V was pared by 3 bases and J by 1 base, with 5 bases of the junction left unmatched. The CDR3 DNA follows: TGTGCCAGCAGTGAGGGGTCTAGCGGGTCCTACGAGCAGTACTTC. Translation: CASSEGSSGSYEQYF.

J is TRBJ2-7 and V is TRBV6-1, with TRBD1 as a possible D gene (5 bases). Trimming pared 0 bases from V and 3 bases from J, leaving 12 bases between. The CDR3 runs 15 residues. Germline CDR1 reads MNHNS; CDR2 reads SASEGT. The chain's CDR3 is CASSEASPTGYEQYF. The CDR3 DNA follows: TGTGCCAGCAGTGAAGCTAGTCCTACAGGCTACGAGCAGTACTTC.

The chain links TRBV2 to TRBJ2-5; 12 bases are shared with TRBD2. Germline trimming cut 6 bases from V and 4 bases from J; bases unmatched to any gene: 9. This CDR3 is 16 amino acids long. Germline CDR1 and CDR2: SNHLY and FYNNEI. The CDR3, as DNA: TGTGCCAGCAGCGTACAGGGACTAGCGGGCAGAGAGACCCAGTACTTC. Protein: CASSVQGLAGRETQYF.

The CDR3 sequence: CASSSLRDSYYEQYF. The CDR3 DNA reads TGTGCCAGCAGCTCCCTCCGGGACAGCTACTACGAGCAGTACTTC. The V gene is TRBV7-8, the J gene TRBJ2-7; 7 bases agree with TRBD1. Germline loops: CDR1 SGHVS, CDR2 FQNEAQ. CDR3 length: 15 amino acids. V was clipped by 4 bases and J by 3 bases; unmatched bases: 9.

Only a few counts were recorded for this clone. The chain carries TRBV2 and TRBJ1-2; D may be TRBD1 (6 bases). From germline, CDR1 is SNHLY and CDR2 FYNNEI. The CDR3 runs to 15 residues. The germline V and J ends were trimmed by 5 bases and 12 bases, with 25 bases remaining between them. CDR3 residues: CASSTPGQGIGVNTF. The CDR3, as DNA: TGTGCCAGCAGTACCCCGGGACAAGGAATTGGCGTGAACACCTTC.

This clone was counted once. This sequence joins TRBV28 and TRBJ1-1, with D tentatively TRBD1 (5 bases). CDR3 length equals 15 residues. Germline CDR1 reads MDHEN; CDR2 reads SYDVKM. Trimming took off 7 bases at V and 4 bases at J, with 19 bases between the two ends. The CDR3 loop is CASTLEGLKGTEAFF. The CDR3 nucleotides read TGTGCCAGCACCCTCGAGGGACTTAAGGGCACTGAAGCTTTCTTT.

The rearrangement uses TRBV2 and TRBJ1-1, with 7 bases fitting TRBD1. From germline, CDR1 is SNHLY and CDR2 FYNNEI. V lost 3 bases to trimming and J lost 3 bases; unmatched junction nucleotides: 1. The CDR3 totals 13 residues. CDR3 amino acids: CASSDDRDTEAFF. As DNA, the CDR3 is TGTGCCAGCAGTGACGACAGGGACACTGAAGCTTTCTTT.

The CDR3 nucleotides are TGTGCCAGCAGCAACCTAGTTGGGACAGGGAACACTGAAGCTTTCTTT. This translates into CASSNLVGTGNTEAFF. The V call is TRBV7-2, the J call TRBJ1-1; TRBD1 agrees at 8 bases. Trimming at V came to 5 bases and at J to 1 base, leaving 9 bases not matched to a gene. The CDR3 is 16 amino acids. Germline-derived CDR1 and CDR2 are SGHTA and FQGNSA.

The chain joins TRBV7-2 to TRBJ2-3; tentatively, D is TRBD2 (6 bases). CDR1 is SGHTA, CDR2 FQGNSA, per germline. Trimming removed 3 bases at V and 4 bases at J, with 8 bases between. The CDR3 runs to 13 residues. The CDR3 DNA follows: TGTGCCAGCAGCTTTTCTAGCGCAGATACGCAGTATTTT. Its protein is CASSFSSADTQYF.

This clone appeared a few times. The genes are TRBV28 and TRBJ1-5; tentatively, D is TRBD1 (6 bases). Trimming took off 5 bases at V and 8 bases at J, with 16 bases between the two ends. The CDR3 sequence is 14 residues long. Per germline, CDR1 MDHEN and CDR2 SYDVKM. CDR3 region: CASSQRGIGEPQHF. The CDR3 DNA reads TGTGCCAGCAGTCAGAGGGGGATCGGCGAGCCCCAGCATTTT.

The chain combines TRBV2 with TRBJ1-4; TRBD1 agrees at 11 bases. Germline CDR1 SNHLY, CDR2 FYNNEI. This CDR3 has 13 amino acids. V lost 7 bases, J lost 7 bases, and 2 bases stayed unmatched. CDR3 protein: CASKDRGPEKLFF. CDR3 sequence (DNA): TGTGCCAGCAAGGACAGGGGGCCTGAAAAACTGTTTTTT.

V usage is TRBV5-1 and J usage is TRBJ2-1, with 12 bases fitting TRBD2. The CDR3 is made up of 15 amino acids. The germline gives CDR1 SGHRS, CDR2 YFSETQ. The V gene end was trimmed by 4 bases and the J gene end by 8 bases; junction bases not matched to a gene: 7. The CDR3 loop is CASSKLAGGLDEQFF. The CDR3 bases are TGCGCCAGCAGCAAACTAGCGGGGGGCCTCGATGAGCAGTTCTTC. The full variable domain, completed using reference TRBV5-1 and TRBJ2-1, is KAGVTQTPRYLIKTRGQQVTLSCSPISGHRSVSWYQQTPGQGLQFLFEYFSETQRNKGNFPGRFSGRQFSNSRSEMNVSTLELGDSALYLCASSKLAGGLDEQFFGPGTRLTVL.

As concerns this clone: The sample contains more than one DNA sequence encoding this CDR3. CDR3 loop: CASSPGQGNYGYTF. The CDR3 DNA is TGTGCCAGCAGTCCGGGACAGGGGAACTATGGCTACACCTTC. This chain connects TRBV6-6 to TRBJ1-2; TRBD1 agrees at 10 bases. Per the germline V gene, CDR1 is MNHNY and CDR2 is SVGAGI (reference sequence). V lost 5 bases to trimming and J lost 2 bases; unmatched junction nucleotides: 2. This CDR3 has 14 residues.

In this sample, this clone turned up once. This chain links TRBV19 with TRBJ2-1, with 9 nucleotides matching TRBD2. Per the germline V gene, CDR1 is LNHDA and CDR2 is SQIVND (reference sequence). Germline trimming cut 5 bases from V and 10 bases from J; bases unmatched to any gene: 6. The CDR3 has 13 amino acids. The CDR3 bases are TGTGCCAGTAGTGAAATTCTAGCGGGGGAGCAGTTCTTC. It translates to CASSEILAGEQFF.

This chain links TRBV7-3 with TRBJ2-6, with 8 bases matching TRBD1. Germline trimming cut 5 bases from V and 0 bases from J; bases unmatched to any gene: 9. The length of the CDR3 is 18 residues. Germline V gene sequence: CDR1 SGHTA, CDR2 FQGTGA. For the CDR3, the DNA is TGTGCCAGCAGCCCCGCCGGGACAGGAGCCTCTGGGGCCAACGTCCTGACTTTC. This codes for CASSPAGTGASGANVLTF.

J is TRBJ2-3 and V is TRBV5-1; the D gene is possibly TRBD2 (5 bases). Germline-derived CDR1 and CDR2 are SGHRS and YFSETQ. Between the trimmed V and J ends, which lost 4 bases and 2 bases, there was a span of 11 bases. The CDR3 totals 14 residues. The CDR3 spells CASSARDNTDTQYF. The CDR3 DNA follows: TGCGCCAGCAGCGCACGGGATAACACAGATACGCAGTATTTT.

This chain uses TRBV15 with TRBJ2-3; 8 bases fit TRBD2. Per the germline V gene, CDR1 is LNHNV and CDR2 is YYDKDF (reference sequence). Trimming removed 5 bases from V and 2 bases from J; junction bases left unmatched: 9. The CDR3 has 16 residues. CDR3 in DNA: TGTGCCACCAGCCGTACGGGGGGGCTCCTCACAGATACGCAGTATTTT. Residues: CATSRTGGLLTDTQYF.

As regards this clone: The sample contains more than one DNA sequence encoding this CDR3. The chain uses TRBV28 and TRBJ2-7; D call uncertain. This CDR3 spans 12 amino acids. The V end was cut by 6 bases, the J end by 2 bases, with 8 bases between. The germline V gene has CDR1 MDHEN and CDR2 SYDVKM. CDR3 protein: CASSLGTYEQYF. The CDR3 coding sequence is TGTGCCAGCAGCCTCGGTACCTACGAGCAGTACTTC.

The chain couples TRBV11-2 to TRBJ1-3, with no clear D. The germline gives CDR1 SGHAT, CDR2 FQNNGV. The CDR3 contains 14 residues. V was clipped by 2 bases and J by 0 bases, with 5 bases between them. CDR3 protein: CASSLRDSGNTIYF. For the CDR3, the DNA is TGTGCCAGCAGCTTAAGAGACTCTGGAAACACCATATATTTT.

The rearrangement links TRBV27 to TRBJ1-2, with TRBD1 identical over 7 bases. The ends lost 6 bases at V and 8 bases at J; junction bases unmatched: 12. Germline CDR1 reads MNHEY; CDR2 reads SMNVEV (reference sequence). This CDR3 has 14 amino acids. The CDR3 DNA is TGTGCCAGCAGACACGACAGGGAAGGTGAAGGCTACACCTTC. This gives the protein CASRHDREGEGYTF.

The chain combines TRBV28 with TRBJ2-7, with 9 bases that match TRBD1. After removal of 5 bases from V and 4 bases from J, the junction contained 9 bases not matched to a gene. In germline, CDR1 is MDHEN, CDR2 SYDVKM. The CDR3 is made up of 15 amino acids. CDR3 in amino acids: CASSPGTGLNYEQYF. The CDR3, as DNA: TGTGCCAGCAGTCCCGGGACAGGGCTGAATTACGAGCAGTACTTC.

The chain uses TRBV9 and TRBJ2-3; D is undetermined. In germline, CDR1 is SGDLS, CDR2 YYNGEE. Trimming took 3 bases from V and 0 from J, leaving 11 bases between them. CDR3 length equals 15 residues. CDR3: CASSATATSTDTQYF. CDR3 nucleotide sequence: TGTGCCAGCAGCGCAACAGCTACTAGCACAGATACGCAGTATTTT. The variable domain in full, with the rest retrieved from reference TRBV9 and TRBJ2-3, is DSGVTQTPKHLITATGQRVTLRCSPRSGDLSVYWYQQSLDQGLQFLIQYYNGEERAKGNILERFSAQQFPDLHSELNLSSLELGDSALYFCASSATATSTDTQYFGPGTRLTVL.

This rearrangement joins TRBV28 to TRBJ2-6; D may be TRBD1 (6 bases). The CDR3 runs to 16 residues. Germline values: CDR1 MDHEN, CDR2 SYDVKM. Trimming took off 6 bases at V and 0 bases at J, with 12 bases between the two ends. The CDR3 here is CASRTGFTSGANVLTF. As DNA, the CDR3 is TGTGCCAGCAGGACAGGATTTACCTCTGGGGCCAACGTCCTGACTTTC.